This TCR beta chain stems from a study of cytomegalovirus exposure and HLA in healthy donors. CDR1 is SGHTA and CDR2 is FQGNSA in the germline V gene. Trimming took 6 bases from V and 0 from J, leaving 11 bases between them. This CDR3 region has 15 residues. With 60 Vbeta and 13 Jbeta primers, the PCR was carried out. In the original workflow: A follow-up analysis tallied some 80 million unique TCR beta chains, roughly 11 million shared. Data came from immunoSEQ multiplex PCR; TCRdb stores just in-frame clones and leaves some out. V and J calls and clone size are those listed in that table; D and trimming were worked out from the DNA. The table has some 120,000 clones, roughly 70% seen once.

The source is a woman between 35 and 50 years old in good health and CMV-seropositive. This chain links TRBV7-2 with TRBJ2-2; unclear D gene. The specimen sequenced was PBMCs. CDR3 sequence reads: CASRTTVANTGELFF. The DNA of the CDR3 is TGTGCCAGCAGGACGACTGTCGCGAACACCGGGGAGCTGTTTTTT.